This T cell receptor beta chain was sequenced in a study of cytomegalovirus exposure and HLA in healthy donors. Study-level background: The roughly 130 validation repertoires used the same platform as the roughly 700 first-cohort repertoires (as reported by a later analysis).

The donors belonged to the approximately 120-subject validation cohort, separate from the 666-subject first cohort. Profiled with immunoSEQ multiplex PCR; TCRdb holds only in-frame clones, not every one. The sample shows fewer than 200,000 clones, 65% to 90% of them seen only once. The CDR3 is made up of 11 amino acids. Germline V gene sequence: CDR1 SQVTM, CDR2 ANQGSEA. V trimming: 7 bases; J trimming: 6 bases; junction bases outside the gene matches: 5. The receptor's source is a woman aged 18-29 years in good health and CMV-seronegative. The sequenced sample was PBMCs. The J gene is TRBJ1-2, the V gene TRBV29-1, with 7 bases that match TRBD1. The CDR3 loop reads CSARDSHGYTF. The CDR3 DNA sequence: TGCAGCGCCCGGGACAGCCATGGCTACACCTTC.